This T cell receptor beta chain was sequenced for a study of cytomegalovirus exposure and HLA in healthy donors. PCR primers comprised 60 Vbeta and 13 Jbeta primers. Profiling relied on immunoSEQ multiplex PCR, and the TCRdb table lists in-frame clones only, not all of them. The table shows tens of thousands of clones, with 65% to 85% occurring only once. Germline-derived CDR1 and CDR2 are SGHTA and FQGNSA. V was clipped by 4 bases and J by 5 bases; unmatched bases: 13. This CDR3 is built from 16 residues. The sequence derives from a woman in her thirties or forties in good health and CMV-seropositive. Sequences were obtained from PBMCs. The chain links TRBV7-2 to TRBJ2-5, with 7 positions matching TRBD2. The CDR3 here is CASSSSSGPLGETQYF. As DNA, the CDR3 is TGTGCCAGCAGCTCCTCTAGCGGACCCCTTGGGGAGACCCAGTACTTC.